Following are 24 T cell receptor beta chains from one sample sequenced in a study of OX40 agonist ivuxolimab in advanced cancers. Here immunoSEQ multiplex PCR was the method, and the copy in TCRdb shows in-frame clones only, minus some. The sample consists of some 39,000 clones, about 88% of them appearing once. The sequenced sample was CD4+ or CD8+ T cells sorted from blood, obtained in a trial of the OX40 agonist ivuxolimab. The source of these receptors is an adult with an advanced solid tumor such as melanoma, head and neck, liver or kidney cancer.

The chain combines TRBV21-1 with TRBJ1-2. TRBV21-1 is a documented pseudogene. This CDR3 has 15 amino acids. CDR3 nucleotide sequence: TGTGCCAGCAGCTCCCCGGCAGTCCTCATCTATGGCTACACCTTC. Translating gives CASSSPAVLIYGYTF.

The CDR3 sequence: CASSPPRAGGPSNEQFF. The DNA of the CDR3 is TGTGCCAGCTCACCACCGAGGGCGGGAGGGCCCTCTAATGAGCAGTTCTTC. This chain uses TRBV18 with TRBJ2-1, with 9 bases matching TRBD2. Germline V gene lookup returns CDR1 KGHSH and CDR2 LQKENI. J gave up 7 bases and V 0 bases, and 10 bases lay outside the gene matches. The CDR3 runs 17 residues.

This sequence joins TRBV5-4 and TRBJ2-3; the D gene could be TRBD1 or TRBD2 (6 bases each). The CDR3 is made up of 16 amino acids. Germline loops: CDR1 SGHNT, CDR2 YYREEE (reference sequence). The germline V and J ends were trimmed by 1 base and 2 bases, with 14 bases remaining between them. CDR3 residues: CASSLFRRGDTDTQYF. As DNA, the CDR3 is TGTGCCAGCAGCTTGTTCCGGAGGGGGGACACAGATACGCAGTATTTT.

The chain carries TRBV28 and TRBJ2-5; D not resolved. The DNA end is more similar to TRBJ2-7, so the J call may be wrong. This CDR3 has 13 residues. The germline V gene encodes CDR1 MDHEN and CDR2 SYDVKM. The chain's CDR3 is CASSFELYYEQYF. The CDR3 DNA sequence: TGTGCCAGCAGTTTCGAACTATACTACGAGCAGTACTTC.

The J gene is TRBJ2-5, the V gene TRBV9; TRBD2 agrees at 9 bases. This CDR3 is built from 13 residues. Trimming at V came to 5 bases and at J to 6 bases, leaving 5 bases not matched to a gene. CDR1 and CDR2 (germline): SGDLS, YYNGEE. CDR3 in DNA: TGTGCCAGCAGTTTCCTAGCGGGAAAGACCCAGTACTTC. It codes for CASSFLAGKTQYF. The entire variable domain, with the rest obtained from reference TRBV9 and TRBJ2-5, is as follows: DSGVTQTPKHLITATGQRVTLRCSPRSGDLSVYWYQQSLDQGLQFLIQYYNGEERAKGNILERFSAQQFPDLHSELNLSSLELGDSALYFCASSFLAGKTQYFGPGTRLLVL.

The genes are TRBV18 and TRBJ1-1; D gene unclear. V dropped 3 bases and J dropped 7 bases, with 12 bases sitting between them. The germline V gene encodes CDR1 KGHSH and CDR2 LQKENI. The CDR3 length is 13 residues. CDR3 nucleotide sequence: TGTGCCAGCTCACCCCCGGAACGTTATGAAGCTTTCTTT. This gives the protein CASSPPERYEAFF.

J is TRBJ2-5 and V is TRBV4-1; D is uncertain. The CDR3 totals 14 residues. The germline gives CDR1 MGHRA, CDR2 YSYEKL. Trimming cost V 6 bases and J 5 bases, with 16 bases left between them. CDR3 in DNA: TGCGCCAGCAGACCCGTTCCAAGGGATGAGACCCAGTACTTC. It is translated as CASRPVPRDETQYF.

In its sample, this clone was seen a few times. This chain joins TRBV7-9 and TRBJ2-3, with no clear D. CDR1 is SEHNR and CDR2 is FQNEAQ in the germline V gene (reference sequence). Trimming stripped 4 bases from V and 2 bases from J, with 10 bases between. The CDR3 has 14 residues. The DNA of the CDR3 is TGTGCCAGCAGCTCGACTGGGTACACAGATACGCAGTATTTT. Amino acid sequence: CASSSTGYTDTQYF.

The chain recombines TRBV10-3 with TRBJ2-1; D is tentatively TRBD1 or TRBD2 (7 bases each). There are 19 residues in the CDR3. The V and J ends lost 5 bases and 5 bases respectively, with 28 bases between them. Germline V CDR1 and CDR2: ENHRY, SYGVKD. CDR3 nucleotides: TGTGCCATCAGTAAAATGACAGGGCGCCTAAGGGGGGGTGACAATGAGCAGTTCTTC. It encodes CAISKMTGRLRGGDNEQFF.

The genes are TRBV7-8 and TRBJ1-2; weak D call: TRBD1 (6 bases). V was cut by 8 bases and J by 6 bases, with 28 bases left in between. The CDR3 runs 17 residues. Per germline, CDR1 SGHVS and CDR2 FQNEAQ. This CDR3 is CASLGRGGASDGDGYTF. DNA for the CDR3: TGTGCCAGCTTGGGGAGGGGGGGCGCATCGGACGGTGATGGCTACACCTTC.

In DNA form, the CDR3 reads TGTGCCAGCAGCCCCCCTGGTATGAACACTGAAGCTTTCTTT. It translates to CASSPPGMNTEAFF. The chain uses TRBV14 and TRBJ1-1; D is unclear. The CDR3 sequence is 14 residues long. Between the trimmed V and J ends, which lost 4 bases and 0 bases, there was a span of 9 bases. The germline CDR1 and CDR2 sequences are SGHDN and FVKESK.

CDR3: CASSPRGGHRGNEQYF. The CDR3, as DNA: TGTGCCAGCAGCCCCCGGGGGGGGCACAGGGGGAACGAGCAGTACTTC. The chain employs TRBV7-9 and TRBJ2-7; D is tentatively TRBD1 or TRBD2 (8 bases each). The CDR3 totals 16 residues. V was trimmed by 5 bases and J by 5 bases, leaving 22 bases between them. Germline CDR1 SEHNR, CDR2 FQNEAQ (reference sequence).

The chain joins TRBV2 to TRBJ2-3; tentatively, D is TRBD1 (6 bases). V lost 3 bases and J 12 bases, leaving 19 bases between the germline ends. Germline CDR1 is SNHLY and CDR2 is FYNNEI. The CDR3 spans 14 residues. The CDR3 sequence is CASSDEQTGPFQYF. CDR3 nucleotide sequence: TGTGCCAGCAGTGATGAACAGACAGGTCCTTTTCAGTATTTT.

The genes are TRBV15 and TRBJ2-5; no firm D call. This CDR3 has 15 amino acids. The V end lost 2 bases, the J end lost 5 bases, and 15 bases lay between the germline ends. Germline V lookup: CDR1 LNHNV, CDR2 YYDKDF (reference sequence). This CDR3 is CATSRTKRSGETQYF. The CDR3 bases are TGTGCCACCAGCAGAACTAAACGTTCCGGGGAGACCCAGTACTTC. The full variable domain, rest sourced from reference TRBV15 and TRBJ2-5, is DAMVIQNPRYQVTQFGKPVTLSCSQTLNHNVMYWYQQKSSQAPKLLFHYYDKDFNNEADTPDNFQSRRPNTSFCFLDIRSPGLGDTAMYLCATSRTKRSGETQYFGPGTRLLVL.

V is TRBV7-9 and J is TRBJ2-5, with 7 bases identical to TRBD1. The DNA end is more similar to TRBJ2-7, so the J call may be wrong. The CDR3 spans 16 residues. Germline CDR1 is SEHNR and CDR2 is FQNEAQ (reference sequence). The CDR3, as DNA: TGTGCCAGCAGCCGCATGGGGACAGCGAGCTCCTACGAGCAGTACTTC. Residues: CASSRMGTASSYEQYF.

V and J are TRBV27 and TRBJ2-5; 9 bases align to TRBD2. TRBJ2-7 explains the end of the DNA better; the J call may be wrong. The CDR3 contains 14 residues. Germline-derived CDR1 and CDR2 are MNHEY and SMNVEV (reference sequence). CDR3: CASSPGLAYYEQYF. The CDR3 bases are TGTGCCAGCAGTCCGGGACTAGCCTATTACGAGCAGTACTTC.

CDR3 nucleotide sequence: TGTGCCAGCAGCCAAGAAAACAGGGGGCTATACGAGCAGTACTTC. Translation gives CASSQENRGLYEQYF. The gene calls are TRBV4-2 and TRBJ2-7; 9 bases are shared with TRBD1. Germline assignment: CDR1 LGHNA and CDR2 YNFKEQ. CDR3 length equals 15 residues. V shed 0 bases, J shed 4 bases, and the junction held 4 bases outside the gene matches.

The CDR3 DNA reads as TGTGCCAGCAGTAACAGGGGAGCTGAAAAACTGTTTTTT. Protein product: CASSNRGAEKLFF. The rearrangement links TRBV6-6 to TRBJ1-4; 7 nucleotides match TRBD1. This CDR3 is 13 amino acids long. Per the germline V gene, CDR1 is MNHNY and CDR2 is SVGAGI (reference sequence). J lost 7 bases, V lost 5 bases, and 4 bases had no gene match.

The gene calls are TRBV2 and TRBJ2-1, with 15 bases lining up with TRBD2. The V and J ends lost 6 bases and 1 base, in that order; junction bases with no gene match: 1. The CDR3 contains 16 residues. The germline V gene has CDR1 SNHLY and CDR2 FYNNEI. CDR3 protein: CASRGLAGGSYNEQFF. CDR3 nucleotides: TGTGCCAGCAGGGGACTAGCGGGAGGATCCTACAATGAGCAGTTCTTC.

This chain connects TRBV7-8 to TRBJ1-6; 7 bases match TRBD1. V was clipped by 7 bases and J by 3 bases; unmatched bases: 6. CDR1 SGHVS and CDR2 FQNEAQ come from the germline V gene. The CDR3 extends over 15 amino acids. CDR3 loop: CASTMTGFYNSPLHF. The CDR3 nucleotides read TGTGCCAGCACCATGACAGGGTTCTATAATTCACCCCTCCACTTT. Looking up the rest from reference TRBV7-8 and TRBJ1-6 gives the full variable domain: GAGVSQSPRYKVAKRGQDVALRCDPISGHVSLFWYQQALGQGPEFLTYFQNEAQLDKSGLPSDRFFAERPEGSVSTLKIQRTQQEDSAVYLCASTMTGFYNSPLHFGNGTRLTVT.

In DNA form, the CDR3 reads TGCGCCAGCAGCCAAGAACCCGGGACGCAATACACTGAAGCTTTCTTT. Protein sequence: CASSQEPGTQYTEAFF. The chain recombines TRBV4-1 with TRBJ1-1, with D perhaps matching TRBD1 (5 bases). Trimming stripped 0 bases from V and 3 bases from J, with 14 bases between. The CDR3 totals 16 residues. In germline, CDR1 is MGHRA, CDR2 YSYEKL.

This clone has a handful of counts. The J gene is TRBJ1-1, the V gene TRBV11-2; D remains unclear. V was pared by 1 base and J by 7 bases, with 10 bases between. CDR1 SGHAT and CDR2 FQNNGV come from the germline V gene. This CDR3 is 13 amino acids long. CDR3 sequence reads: CASSLVYGNEAFF. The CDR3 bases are TGTGCCAGCAGCTTAGTGTACGGAAATGAAGCTTTCTTT.

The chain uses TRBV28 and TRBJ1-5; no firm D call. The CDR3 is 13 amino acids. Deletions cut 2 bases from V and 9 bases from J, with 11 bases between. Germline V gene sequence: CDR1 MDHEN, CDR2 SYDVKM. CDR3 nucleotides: TGTGCCAGCAGTTTAGGAGGTCAAAGGCCCCAGCATTTT. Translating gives CASSLGGQRPQHF.

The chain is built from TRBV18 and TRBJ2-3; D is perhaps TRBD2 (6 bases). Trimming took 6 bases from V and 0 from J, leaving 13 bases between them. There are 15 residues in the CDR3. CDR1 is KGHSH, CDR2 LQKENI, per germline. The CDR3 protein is CASSTLGTSTDTQYF. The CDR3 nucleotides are TGTGCCAGCTCGACACTAGGGACTAGCACAGATACGCAGTATTTT.